This T cell receptor beta chain was sequenced in a study of T cell responses to AZD1222 COVID-19 vaccine. Study-level findings and limits: After the peak T cell response, and only then, were repertoires sampled. Donors, mostly white British, included more females; clonal diversity was possibly underestimated.

Notes on this clone: The antigen remains undetermined.

The CDR3 has 15 residues. Germline V lookup: CDR1 SQVTM, CDR2 ANQGSEA. Trimming took 0 bases from V and 3 from J, leaving 14 bases between them. TCRdb's copy holds only in-frame clones and misses some; the assay was immunoSEQ multiplex PCR. The sample lists around 200,000 clones, approximately 94% occurring once. This receptor was taken from an adult who received the AZD1222 COVID-19 vaccine. The input for sequencing was peripheral blood, taken 28 days after the second AZD1222 dose. The chain recombines TRBV29-1 with TRBJ1-1; weak D call: TRBD1 (5 bases). For the CDR3, the DNA is TGCAGCGTTGAAGATCATCGGGGGGGGTACACTGAAGCTTTCTTT. Encoded protein: CSVEDHRGGYTEAFF.